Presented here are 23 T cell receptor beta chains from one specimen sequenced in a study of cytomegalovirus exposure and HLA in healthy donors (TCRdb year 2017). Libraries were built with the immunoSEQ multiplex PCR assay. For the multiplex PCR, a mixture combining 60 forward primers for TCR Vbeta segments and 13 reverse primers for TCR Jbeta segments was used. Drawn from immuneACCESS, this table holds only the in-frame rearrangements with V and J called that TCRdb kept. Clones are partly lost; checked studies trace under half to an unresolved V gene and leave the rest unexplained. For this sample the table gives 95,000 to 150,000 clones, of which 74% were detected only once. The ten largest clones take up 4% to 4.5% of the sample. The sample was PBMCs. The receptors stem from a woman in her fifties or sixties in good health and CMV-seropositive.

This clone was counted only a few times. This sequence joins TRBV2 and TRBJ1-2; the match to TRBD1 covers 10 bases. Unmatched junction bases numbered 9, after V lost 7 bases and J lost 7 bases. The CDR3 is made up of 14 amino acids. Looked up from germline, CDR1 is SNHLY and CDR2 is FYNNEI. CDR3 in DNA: TGTGCCAGCAAACGGGACAGGGGAGCAGGTGGCTACACCTTC. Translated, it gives CASKRDRGAGGYTF. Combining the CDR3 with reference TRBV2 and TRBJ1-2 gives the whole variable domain EPEVTQTPSHQVTQMGQEVILRCVPISNHLYFYWYRQILGQKVEFLVSFYNNEISEKSEIFDDQFSVERPDGSNFTLKIRSTKLEDSAMYFCASKRDRGAGGYTFGSGTRLTVV.

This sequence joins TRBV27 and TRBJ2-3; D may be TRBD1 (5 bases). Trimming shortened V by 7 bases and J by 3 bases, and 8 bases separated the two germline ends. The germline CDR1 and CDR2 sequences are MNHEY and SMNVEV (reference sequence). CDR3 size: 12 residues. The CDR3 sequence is CASTSGTDTQYF. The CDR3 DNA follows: TGTGCCAGCACGTCAGGGACAGATACGCAGTATTTT.

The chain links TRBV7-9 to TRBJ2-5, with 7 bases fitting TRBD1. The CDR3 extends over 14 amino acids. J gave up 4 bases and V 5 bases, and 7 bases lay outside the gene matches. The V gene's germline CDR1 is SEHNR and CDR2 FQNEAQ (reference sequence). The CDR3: CASSTRQGLETQYF. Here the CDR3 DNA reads TGTGCCAGCAGCACCAGACAGGGTTTAGAGACCCAGTACTTC. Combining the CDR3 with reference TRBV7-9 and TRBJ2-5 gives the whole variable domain DTGVSQNPRHKITKRGQNVTFRCDPISEHNRLYWYRQTLGQGPEFLTYFQNEAQLEKSRLLSDRFSAERPKGSFSTLEIQRTEQGDSAMYLCASSTRQGLETQYFGPGTRLLVL.

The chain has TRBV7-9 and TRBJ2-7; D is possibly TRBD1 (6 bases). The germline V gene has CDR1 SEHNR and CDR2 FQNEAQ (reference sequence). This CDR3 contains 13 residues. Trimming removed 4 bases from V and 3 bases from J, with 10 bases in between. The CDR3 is CASSWTEHYEQYF. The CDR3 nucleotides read TGTGCCAGCAGCTGGACAGAACACTACGAGCAGTACTTC. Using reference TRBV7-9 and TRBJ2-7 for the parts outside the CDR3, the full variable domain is DTGVSQNPRHKITKRGQNVTFRCDPISEHNRLYWYRQTLGQGPEFLTYFQNEAQLEKSRLLSDRFSAERPKGSFSTLEIQRTEQGDSAMYLCASSWTEHYEQYFGPGTRLTVT.

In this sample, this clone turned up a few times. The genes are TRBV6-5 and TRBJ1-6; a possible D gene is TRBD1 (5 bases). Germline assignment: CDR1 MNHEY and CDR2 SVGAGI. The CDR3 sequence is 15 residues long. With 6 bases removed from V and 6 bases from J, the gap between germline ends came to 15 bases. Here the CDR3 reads CASRGQRGVNSPLHF. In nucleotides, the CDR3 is TGTGCCAGCAGGGGGCAAAGGGGTGTTAATTCACCCCTCCACTTT.

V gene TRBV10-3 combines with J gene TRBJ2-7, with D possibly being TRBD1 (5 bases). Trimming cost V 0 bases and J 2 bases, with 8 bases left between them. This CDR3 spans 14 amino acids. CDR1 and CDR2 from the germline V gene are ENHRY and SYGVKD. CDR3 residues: CAISESQGPYEQYF. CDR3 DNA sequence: TGTGCCATCAGTGAGTCCCAGGGTCCCTACGAGCAGTACTTC.

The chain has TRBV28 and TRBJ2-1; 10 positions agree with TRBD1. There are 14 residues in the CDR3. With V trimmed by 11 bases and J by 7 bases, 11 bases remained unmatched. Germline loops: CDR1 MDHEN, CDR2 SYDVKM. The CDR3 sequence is CAHRGQGSGNEQFF. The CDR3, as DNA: TGTGCCCACAGGGGACAGGGGAGTGGGAATGAGCAGTTCTTC.

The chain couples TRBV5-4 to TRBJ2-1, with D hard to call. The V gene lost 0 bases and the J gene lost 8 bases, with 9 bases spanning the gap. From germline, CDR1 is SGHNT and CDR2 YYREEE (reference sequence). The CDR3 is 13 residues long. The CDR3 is CASSLAVGDEQFF. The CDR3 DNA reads TGTGCCAGCAGCTTGGCCGTCGGAGATGAGCAGTTCTTC.

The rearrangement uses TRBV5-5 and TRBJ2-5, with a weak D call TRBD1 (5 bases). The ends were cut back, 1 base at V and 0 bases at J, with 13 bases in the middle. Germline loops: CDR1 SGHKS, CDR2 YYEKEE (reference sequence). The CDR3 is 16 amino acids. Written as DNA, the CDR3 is TGTGCCAGCAGCTTGTATCAGGGAACTCACCAAGAGACCCAGTACTTC. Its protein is CASSLYQGTHQETQYF.

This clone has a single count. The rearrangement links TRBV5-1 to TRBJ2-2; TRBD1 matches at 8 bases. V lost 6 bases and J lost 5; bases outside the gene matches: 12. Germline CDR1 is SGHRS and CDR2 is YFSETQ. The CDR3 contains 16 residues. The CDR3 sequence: CASNMEAGGATGELFF. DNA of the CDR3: TGCGCCAGCAATATGGAGGCAGGGGGCGCGACCGGGGAGCTGTTTTTT.

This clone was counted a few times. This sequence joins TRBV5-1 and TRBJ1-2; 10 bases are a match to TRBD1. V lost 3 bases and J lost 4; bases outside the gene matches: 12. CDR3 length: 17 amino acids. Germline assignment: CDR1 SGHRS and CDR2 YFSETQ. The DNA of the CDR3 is TGCGCCAGCAGCTCACAATCGACAGGGGGCCCGTCCTATGGCTACACCTTC. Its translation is CASSSQSTGGPSYGYTF.

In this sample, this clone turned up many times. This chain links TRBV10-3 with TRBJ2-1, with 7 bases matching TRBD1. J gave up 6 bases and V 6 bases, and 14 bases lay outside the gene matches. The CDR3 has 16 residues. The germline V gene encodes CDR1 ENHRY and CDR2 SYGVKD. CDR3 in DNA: TGTGCCATCAGACCAGTAGGGGGCCGAGGGGGCAATGAGCAGTTCTTC. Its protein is CAIRPVGGRGGNEQFF.

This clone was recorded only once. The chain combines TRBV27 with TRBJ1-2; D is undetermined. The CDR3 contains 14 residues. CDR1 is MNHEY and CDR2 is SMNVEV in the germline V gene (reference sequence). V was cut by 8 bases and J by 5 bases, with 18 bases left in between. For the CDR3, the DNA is TGTGCCAGCTCCGGGAGGGATCTGAGGTATGGCTACACCTTC. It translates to CASSGRDLRYGYTF.

As DNA, the CDR3 is TGTGCCAGCACGACAGACATGGGAACCTACAATGAGCAGTTCTTC. Its translation is CASTTDMGTYNEQFF. V is TRBV9 and J is TRBJ2-1, with a weak D call TRBD1 (5 bases). Germline CDR1 is SGDLS and CDR2 is YYNGEE. Deletions cut 6 bases from V and 2 bases from J, with 15 bases between. The CDR3 extends over 15 amino acids.

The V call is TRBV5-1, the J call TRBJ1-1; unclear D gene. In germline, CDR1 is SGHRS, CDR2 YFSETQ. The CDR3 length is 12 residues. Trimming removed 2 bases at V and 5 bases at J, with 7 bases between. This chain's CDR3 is CASSFRGTEAFF. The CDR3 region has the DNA TGCGCCAGCAGCTTCCGAGGGACTGAAGCTTTCTTT.

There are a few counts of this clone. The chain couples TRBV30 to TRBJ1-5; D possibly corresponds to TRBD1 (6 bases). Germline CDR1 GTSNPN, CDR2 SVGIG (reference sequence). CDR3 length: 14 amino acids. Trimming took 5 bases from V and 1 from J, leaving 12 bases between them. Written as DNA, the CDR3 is TGTGCCTGGGGGCGCCAGGGGAGCAATCAGCCCCAGCATTTT. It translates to CAWGRQGSNQPQHF.

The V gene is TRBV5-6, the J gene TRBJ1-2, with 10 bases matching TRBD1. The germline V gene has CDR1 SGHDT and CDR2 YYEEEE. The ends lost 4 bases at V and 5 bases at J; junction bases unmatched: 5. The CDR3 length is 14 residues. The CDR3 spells CASSPDRGRYGYTF. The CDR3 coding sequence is TGTGCCAGCAGCCCGGACAGGGGGAGATATGGCTACACCTTC. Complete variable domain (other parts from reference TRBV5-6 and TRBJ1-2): DAGVTQSPTHLIKTRGQQVTLRCSPKSGHDTVSWYQQALGQGPQFIFQYYEEEERQRGNFPDRFSGHQFPNYSSELNVNALLLGDSALYLCASSPDRGRYGYTFGSGTRLTVV.

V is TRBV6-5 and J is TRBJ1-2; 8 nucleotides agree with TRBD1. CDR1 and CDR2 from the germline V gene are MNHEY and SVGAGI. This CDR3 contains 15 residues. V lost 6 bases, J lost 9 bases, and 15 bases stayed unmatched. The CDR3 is CASSRGGRGPNSYTF. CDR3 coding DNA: TGTGCCAGCAGCCGCGGGGGCAGGGGGCCTAACAGCTACACCTTC.

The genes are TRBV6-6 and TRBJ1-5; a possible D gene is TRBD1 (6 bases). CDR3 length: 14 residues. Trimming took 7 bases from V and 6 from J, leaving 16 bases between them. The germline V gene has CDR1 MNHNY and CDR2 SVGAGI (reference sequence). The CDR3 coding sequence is TGTGCCAGCACCCCTGCAGGGGCGGCTCAGCCCCAGCATTTT. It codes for CASTPAGAAQPQHF.

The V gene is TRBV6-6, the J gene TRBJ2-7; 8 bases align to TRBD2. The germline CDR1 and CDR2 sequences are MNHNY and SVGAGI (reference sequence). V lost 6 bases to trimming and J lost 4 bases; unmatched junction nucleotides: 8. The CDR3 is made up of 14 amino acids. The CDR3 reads CASRAPGGQYEQYF. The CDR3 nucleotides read TGTGCCAGCAGGGCACCGGGGGGGCAGTACGAGCAGTACTTC.

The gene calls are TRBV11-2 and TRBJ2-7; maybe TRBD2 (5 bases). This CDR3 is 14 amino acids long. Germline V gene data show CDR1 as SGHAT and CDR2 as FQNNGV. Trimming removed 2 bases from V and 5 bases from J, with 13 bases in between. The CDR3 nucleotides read TGTGCCAGCAGCTTATGGTCTGGGAGCCACGAGCAGTACTTC. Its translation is CASSLWSGSHEQYF.

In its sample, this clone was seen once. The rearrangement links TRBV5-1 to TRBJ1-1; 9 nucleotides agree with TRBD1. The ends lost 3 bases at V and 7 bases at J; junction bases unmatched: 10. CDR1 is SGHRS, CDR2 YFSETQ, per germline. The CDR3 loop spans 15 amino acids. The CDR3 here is CASSSITGTGNEAFF. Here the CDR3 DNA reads TGCGCCAGCAGCTCGATAACGGGGACAGGGAATGAAGCTTTCTTT.

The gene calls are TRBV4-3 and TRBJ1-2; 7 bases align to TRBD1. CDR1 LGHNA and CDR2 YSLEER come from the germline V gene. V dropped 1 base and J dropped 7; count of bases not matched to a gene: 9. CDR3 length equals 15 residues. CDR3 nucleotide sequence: TGCGCCAGCAGCCAAGTCGACAGGGCAGTAGGTGGCTACACCTTC. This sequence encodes CASSQVDRAVGGYTF.